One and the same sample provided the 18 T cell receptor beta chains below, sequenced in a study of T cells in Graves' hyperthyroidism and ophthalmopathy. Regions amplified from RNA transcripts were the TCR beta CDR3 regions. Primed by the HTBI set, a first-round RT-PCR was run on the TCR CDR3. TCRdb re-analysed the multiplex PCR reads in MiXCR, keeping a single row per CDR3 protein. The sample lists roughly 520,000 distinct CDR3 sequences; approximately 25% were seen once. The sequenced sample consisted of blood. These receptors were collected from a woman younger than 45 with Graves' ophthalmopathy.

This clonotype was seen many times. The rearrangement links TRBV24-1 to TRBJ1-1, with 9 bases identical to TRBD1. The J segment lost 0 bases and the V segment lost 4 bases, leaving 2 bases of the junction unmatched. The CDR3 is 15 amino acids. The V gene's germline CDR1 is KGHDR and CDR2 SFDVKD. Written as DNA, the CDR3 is TGTGCCACCAGTGAAGGGACAGGGTTGAACACTGAAGCTTTCTTT. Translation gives CATSEGTGLNTEAFF.

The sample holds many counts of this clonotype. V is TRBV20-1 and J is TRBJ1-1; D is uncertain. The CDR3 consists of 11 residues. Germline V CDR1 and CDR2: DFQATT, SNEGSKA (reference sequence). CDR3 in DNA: TGCAGCCTGAAAATGAACACTGAAGCTTTCTTT. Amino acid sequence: CSLKMNTEAFF.

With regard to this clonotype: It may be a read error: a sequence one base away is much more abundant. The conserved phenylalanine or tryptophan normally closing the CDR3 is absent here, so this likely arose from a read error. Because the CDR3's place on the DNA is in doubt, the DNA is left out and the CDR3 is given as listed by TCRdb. The chain's CDR3 is CASSSPMNTEALL. The chain couples TRBV6-2 or TRBV6-3 to TRBJ1-1. Germline V gene sequence: CDR1 MNHEY, CDR2 SVGEGT. The CDR3 has 13 amino acids, counting both end residues.

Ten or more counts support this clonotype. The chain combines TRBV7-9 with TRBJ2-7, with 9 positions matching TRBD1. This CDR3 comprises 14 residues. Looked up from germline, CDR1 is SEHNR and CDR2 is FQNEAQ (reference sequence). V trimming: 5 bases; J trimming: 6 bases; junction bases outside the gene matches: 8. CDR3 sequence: CASSPRDREAEQYF. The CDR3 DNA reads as TGTGCCAGCAGCCCACGGGACAGGGAAGCCGAGCAGTACTTC.

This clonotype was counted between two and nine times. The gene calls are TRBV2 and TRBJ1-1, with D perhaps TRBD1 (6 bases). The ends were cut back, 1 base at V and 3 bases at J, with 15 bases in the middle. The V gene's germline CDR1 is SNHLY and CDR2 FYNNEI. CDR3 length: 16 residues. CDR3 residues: CASSEEGGWLDTEAFF. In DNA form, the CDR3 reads TGTGCCAGCAGTGAAGAAGGGGGATGGCTGGACACTGAAGCTTTCTTT.

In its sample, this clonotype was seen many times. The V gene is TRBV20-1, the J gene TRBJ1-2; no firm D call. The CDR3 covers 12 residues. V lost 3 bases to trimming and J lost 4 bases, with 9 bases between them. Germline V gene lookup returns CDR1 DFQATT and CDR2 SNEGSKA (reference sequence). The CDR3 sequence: CSARTQAYGYTF. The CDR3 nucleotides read TGCAGTGCTAGGACCCAGGCCTATGGCTACACCTTC.

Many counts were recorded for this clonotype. The CDR3 sequence is CASSPGPTSSHRGEQYF. For the CDR3, the DNA is TGCGCCAGCAGCCCGGGACCGACATCATCCCACCGGGGCGAGCAGTACTTC. The chain links TRBV5-1 to TRBJ2-7; the D gene could be TRBD1 or TRBD2 (5 bases each). The V and J ends lost 4 bases and 6 bases respectively, with 26 bases between them. The CDR3 is 17 amino acids. Germline V lookup: CDR1 SGHRS, CDR2 YFSETQ.

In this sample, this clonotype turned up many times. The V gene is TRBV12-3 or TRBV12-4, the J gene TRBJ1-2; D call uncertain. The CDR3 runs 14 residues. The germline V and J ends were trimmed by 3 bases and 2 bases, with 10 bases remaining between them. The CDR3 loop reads CASSFPDRNYGYTF. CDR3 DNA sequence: TGTGCCAGCAGTTTCCCCGATCGCAACTATGGCTACACCTTC.

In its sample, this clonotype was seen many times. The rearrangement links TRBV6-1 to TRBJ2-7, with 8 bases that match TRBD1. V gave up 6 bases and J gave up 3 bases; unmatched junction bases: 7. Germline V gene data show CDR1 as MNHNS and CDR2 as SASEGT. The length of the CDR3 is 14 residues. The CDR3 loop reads CASSPRGQGYEQYF. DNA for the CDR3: TGTGCCAGCAGCCCTAGAGGACAGGGCTACGAGCAGTACTTC.

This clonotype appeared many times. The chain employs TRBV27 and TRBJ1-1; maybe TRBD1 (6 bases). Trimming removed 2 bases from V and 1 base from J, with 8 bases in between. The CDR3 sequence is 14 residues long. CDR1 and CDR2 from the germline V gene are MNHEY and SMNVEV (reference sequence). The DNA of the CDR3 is TGTGCCAGCAGTTTAAGGGGACAGAACACTGAAGCTTTCTTT. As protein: CASSLRGQNTEAFF.

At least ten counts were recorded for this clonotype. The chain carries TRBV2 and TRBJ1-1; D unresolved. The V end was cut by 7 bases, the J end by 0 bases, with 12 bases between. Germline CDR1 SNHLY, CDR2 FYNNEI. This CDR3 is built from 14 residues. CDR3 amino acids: CASNGRRMNTEAFF. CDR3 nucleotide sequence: TGTGCCAGCAATGGGAGACGGATGAACACTGAAGCTTTCTTT.

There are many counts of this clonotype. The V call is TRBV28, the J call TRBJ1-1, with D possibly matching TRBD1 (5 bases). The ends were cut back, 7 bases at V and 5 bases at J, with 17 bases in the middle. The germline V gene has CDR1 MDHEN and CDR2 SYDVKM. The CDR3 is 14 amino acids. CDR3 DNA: TGTGCCAGCATTTCCCTCGGGGGTATGACTGAAGCTTTCTTT. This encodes CASISLGGMTEAFF.

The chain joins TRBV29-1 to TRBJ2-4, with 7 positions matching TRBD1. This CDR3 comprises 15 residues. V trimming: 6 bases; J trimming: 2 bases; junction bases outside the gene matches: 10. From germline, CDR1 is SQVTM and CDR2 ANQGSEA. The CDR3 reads CSVTEPTGSKNIQYF. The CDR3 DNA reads TGCAGCGTAACCGAACCGACAGGGTCCAAAAACATTCAGTACTTC.

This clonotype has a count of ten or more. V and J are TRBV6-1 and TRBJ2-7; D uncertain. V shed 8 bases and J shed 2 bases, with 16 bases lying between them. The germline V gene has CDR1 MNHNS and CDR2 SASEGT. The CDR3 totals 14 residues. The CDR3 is CASLGGGTTYEQYF. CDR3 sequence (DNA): TGTGCCAGCCTTGGCGGCGGCACGACCTACGAGCAGTACTTC.

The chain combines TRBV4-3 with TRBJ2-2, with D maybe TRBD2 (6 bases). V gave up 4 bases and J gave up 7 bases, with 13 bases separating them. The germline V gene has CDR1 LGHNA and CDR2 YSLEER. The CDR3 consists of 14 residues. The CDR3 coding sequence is TGCGCCAGCAGCCCGCGCGGGGACGACGGGGAGCTGTTTTTT. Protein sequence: CASSPRGDDGELFF.

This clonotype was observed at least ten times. CDR3 residues: CASSLRDRGPSAFF. The CDR3 nucleotides read TGTGCCAGCAGCTTACGGGACAGGGGGCCTTCAGCTTTCTTT. This rearrangement joins TRBV11-2 to TRBJ1-1; 12 positions agree with TRBD1. The ends lost 2 bases at V and 10 bases at J; junction bases unmatched: 5. Germline CDR1 is SGHAT and CDR2 is FQNNGV. The CDR3 spans 14 residues.

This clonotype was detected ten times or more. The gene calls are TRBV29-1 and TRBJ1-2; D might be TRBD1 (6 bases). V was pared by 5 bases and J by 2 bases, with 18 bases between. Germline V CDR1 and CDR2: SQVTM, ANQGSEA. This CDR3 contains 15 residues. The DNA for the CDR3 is TGCAGCGTTATCCTTCCGGGACAACTGAACTATGGCTACACCTTC. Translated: CSVILPGQLNYGYTF.

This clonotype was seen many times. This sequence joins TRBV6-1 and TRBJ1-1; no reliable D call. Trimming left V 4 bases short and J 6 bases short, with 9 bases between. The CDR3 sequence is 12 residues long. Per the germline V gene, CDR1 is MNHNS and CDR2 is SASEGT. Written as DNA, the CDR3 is TGTGCCAGCAGTGCCAGCGGGGCTGAAGCTTTCTTT. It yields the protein CASSASGAEAFF.